A selection of T cell receptor beta chains follows, all from one sample in a study of blood T cells in healthy people across ages. Via MiXCR, TCRdb re-called the 5' RACE reads, giving one row per CDR3 protein. The table lists 1.5 million to 1.9 million distinct CDR3 sequences, 35% to 45% of them singletons, with 4% in the top ten. Sample: blood. The source is a woman in her late teens or twenties in good health. Both conserved end residues are part of each CDR3. A D gene is named only where the DNA matches it firmly. Not all rows give a size; the values are once, few, many and, for expanded clones, a class.

abundance	j_gene	v_gene	d_gene	CDR3nt	CDR3aa
.	TRBJ2-1	TRBV4-3	.	TGCGCCAGCAGCCAAGGGGCCCTCTTGGGCTACAATGAGCAGTTCTTC	CASSQGALLGYNEQFF
.	TRBJ2-7	TRBV20-1	TRBD1	TGCAGTGCTTACCGGGACAGTTACGAGCAGTACTTC	CSAYRDSYEQYF
.	TRBJ1-6	TRBV20-1	TRBD1	TGCAGTGCTAGAGGCCTAACAGGGGGCAGTAATTCACCCCTCCACTTT	CSARGLTGGSNSPLHF
.	TRBJ2-5	TRBV9	.	TGTGCCAGCAGCGTAGCTAGCAATGAGCAGTACTTC	CASSVASNEQYF
.	TRBJ2-7	TRBV3-1	.	TGTGCCAGCAGCGCACAGGGCCACCGCTCCTACGAGCAGTACTTC	CASSAQGHRSYEQYF
few	TRBJ1-1	TRBV25-1	TRBD1	TGTGCCAGCAGAAAAACAGGGGTGGGCGCTGAAGCTTTCTTT	CASRKTGVGAEAFF
.	TRBJ1-2	TRBV6-5	TRBD1	TGTGCCAGCAGACGGACAGGGTCCTTGCGCTACACCTTC	CASRRTGSLRYTF
.	TRBJ1-1	TRBV4-3	.	TGCGCCAGCAGCCAAGAGACGGGGGCAAGGGCTGAAGCTTTCTTT	CASSQETGARAEAFF
few	TRBJ1-5	TRBV6-5	.	TGTGCCAGCAGTTACTCCTACAATCAGCCCCAGCATTTT	CASSYSYNQPQHF
.	TRBJ1-1	TRBV29-1	TRBD1	TGCAGCGCCTACCGAGGGGGCCACACTGAAGCTTTCTTT	CSAYRGGHTEAFF
.	TRBJ2-3	TRBV28	TRBD2	TGTGCCAGCAGCCAATCGGGACTAGCGGACTCTCGGGATACGCAGTATTTT	CASSQSGLADSRDTQYF
.	TRBJ1-4	TRBV2	.	TGTGCCAGCACAGAGCGCCAGGGCCTTCTAAATGAAAAACTGTTTTTT	CASTERQGLLNEKLFF
few	TRBJ2-3	TRBV5-1	TRBD2	TGCGCCAGCAGCTTGGCGGCTAGCGGGGGGCGCCCAGCTAGCACAGATACGCAGTATTTT	CASSLAASGGRPASTDTQYF
.	TRBJ2-3	TRBV12-3/TRBV12-4	.	TGTGCCAGCACTTTGACAGGCCTCAGCACAGATACGCAGTATTTT	CASTLTGLSTDTQYF
.	TRBJ1-1	TRBV9	.	TGTGCCAGCAGCGTAGCTACAGCGAACACTGAAGCTTTCTTT	CASSVATANTEAFF